These 28 T cell receptor beta chains were sequenced from one sample in a study of OX40 agonist ivuxolimab in advanced cancers. The protocol was immunoSEQ multiplex PCR, while the TCRdb copy is restricted to in-frame clones and leaves out a portion. The sample has some 62,000 clones; around 81% are singletons. The specimen was CD4+ or CD8+ T cells sorted from blood, collected in a trial of the OX40 agonist ivuxolimab. The receptors derive from an adult with an advanced solid tumor such as melanoma, head and neck, liver or kidney cancer.

This clone was counted between two and nine times. A read error may account for a junction end that differs from germline. V usage is TRBV9 and J usage is TRBJ1-2; D is ambiguous. CDR3 size: 10 residues. Germline CDR1 SGDLS, CDR2 YYNGEE. The CDR3 nucleotides are TGTGCCAGCAGCGGCTATAGCTACACCTTC. Translation gives CASSGYSYTF.

This clone was seen once. The chain is built from TRBV7-2 and TRBJ1-5; possibly TRBD1 for D (5 bases). The CDR3 runs 14 residues. V was clipped by 1 base and J by 3 bases, with 7 bases between them. Germline CDR1 and CDR2: SGHTA and FQGNSA. In DNA, the CDR3 is TGTGCCAGCAGCTTAGGGGGCGTCAATCAGCCCCAGCATTTT. Its translation: CASSLGGVNQPQHF. Drawing the rest from reference TRBV7-2 and TRBJ1-5, the complete variable domain is GAGVSQSPSNKVTEKGKDVELRCDPISGHTALYWYRQSLGQGLEFLIYFQGNSAPDKSGLPSDRFSAERTGGSVSTLTIQRTQQEDSAVYLCASSLGGVNQPQHFGDGTRLSIL.

The V call is TRBV5-1, the J call TRBJ2-7; 7 bases map to TRBD1. The CDR3 length is 16 residues. Germline CDR1 is SGHRS and CDR2 is YFSETQ. V was clipped by 0 bases and J by 7 bases; unmatched bases: 13. The CDR3 reads CASSLGMGQSKWEQYF. CDR3 DNA: TGCGCCAGCAGCTTGGGAATGGGACAGTCGAAGTGGGAGCAGTACTTC. Drawing the rest from reference TRBV5-1 and TRBJ2-7, the complete variable domain is KAGVTQTPRYLIKTRGQQVTLSCSPISGHRSVSWYQQTPGQGLQFLFEYFSETQRNKGNFPGRFSGRQFSNSRSEMNVSTLELGDSALYLCASSLGMGQSKWEQYFGPGTRLTVT.

This chain joins TRBV6-5 and TRBJ2-1; tentatively, D is TRBD2 (5 bases). The germline V gene has CDR1 MNHEY and CDR2 SVGAGI. CDR3 length: 15 amino acids. V was trimmed by 8 bases and J by 0 bases, leaving 14 bases between them. The DNA for the CDR3 is TGTGCCAGCGGATACCCTGGGAGCTCCTACAATGAGCAGTTCTTC. This encodes CASGYPGSSYNEQFF.

The rearrangement links TRBV28 to TRBJ2-1; tentatively, D is TRBD1 (6 bases). The CDR3 is made up of 18 amino acids. With 2 bases removed from V and 3 bases from J, the gap between germline ends came to 20 bases. Germline CDR1 and CDR2: MDHEN and SYDVKM. The CDR3 nucleotides are TGTGCCAGCAGTTTAGAGGTGGGGAACAGGGTAAACTACAATGAGCAGTTCTTC. The encoded protein is CASSLEVGNRVNYNEQFF.

The V call is TRBV7-6, the J call TRBJ2-1; 8 bases are shared with TRBD1. The V gene's germline CDR1 is SGHVS and CDR2 FNYEAQ. There are 20 residues in the CDR3. The junction had 17 bases not matched to a gene; V was cut back by 0 bases and J by 4 bases. CDR3 nucleotide sequence: TGTGCCAGCAGCTTAGCTCCTCGCTCCAGGGGGCGCGGACGGTACAATGAGCAGTTCTTC. This gives the protein CASSLAPRSRGRGRYNEQFF.

The V and J genes are TRBV28 and TRBJ2-1; D is unclear. This CDR3 contains 16 residues. CDR1 and CDR2 from the germline V gene are MDHEN and SYDVKM. The V gene lost 6 bases and the J gene lost 7 bases, with 22 bases spanning the gap. The CDR3 loop is CASRSQTSLSRNEQFF. CDR3 nucleotides: TGTGCCAGCAGGAGCCAAACAAGTCTATCGAGGAATGAGCAGTTCTTC.

The CDR3 loop reads CASSADRGLDEQYF. The CDR3 DNA sequence: TGTGCCAGCAGTGCGGACAGGGGGCTCGACGAGCAGTACTTC. The J gene is TRBJ2-5, the V gene TRBV2; 11 positions match TRBD1. The end of the DNA fits TRBJ2-7 better, so the J call may be wrong. Germline V gene lookup returns CDR1 SNHLY and CDR2 FYNNEI. The CDR3 is 14 residues long.

The rearrangement joins TRBV4-1 to TRBJ2-7, with 11 bases identical to TRBD1. The CDR3 is made up of 15 amino acids. Trimming at V came to 4 bases and at J to 2 bases, leaving 4 bases not matched to a gene. Per germline, CDR1 MGHRA and CDR2 YSYEKL. The CDR3 bases are TGCGCCAGCAGCCCCTGGGACAGGGGGACCTACGAGCAGTACTTC. This encodes CASSPWDRGTYEQYF.

The chain couples TRBV5-1 to TRBJ2-5, with a possible D match to TRBD1 (6 bases). V was trimmed by 7 bases and J by 3 bases, leaving 19 bases between them. The CDR3 has 15 amino acids. Germline V gene sequence: CDR1 SGHRS, CDR2 YFSETQ. In DNA form, the CDR3 reads TGCGCCAGCCACGGGACACCACCCCTGGAAGAGACCCAGTACTTC. Amino acid sequence: CASHGTPPLEETQYF.

V gene TRBV5-1 combines with J gene TRBJ1-2; 12 positions match TRBD1. The V and J ends lost 4 bases and 5 bases, in that order; junction bases with no gene match: 6. Germline V gene lookup returns CDR1 SGHRS and CDR2 YFSETQ. The CDR3 sequence is 15 residues long. Here the CDR3 reads CASSGGQGARYGYTF. Written as DNA, the CDR3 is TGCGCCAGCAGCGGGGGACAGGGGGCGAGGTATGGCTACACCTTC. The entire variable domain, with the rest obtained from reference TRBV5-1 and TRBJ1-2, is as follows: KAGVTQTPRYLIKTRGQQVTLSCSPISGHRSVSWYQQTPGQGLQFLFEYFSETQRNKGNFPGRFSGRQFSNSRSEMNVSTLELGDSALYLCASSGGQGARYGYTFGSGTRLTVV.

This clone was seen only a few times. CDR3 loop: CAISQTGQETQYF. In nucleotides, the CDR3 is TGTGCCATCAGTCAGACAGGACAAGAGACCCAGTACTTC. V gene TRBV10-3 combines with J gene TRBJ2-5, with a possible D match to TRBD1 (6 bases). Per the germline V gene, CDR1 is ENHRY and CDR2 is SYGVKD. This CDR3 region has 13 residues. V shed 5 bases and J shed 2 bases, with 9 bases lying between them.

The chain has TRBV10-2 and TRBJ1-5, with a tentative D call TRBD1 (5 bases). V was clipped by 10 bases and J by 0 bases, with 13 bases between them. Per the germline V gene, CDR1 is WSHSY and CDR2 is SAAADI. This CDR3 comprises 14 residues. The CDR3 DNA follows: TGCGCCATCGGGGGGGACCTTAGCAATCAGCCCCAGCATTTT. Its protein product is CAIGGDLSNQPQHF.

This rearrangement joins TRBV6-7 to TRBJ2-7, with a tentative D call TRBD2 (5 bases). Being an ORF, TRBV6-7 has a function that is uncertain. V lost 2 bases and J lost 3, with 20 bases in between. CDR3 length equals 17 residues. The CDR3 loop reads CASSYLKGGPHFYEQYF. CDR3 bases: TGTGCCAGCAGTTACCTTAAAGGCGGGCCCCACTTCTACGAGCAGTACTTC.

With regard to this clone: Its ends do not fully match the called genes, so a read error is possible. The genes are TRBV6-6 and TRBJ2-1; 7 nucleotides line up with TRBD2. CDR3 length: 12 residues. CDR1 and CDR2 from the germline V gene are MNHNY and SVGAGI (reference sequence). CDR3 residues: CASSPGRVGSVF. CDR3 coding DNA: TGTGCCAGCAGCCCAGGGAGGGTTGGATCAGTCTTC.

In its sample, this clone was seen once. CDR3 sequence: CASSFGTGYEQYF. CDR3 nucleotides: TGTGCCAGCAGTTTCGGGACAGGTTACGAGCAGTACTTC. This rearrangement joins TRBV6-5 to TRBJ2-7; 8 bases line up with TRBD1. The CDR3 has 13 amino acids. V lost 4 bases to trimming and J lost 4 bases; unmatched junction nucleotides: 3. In germline, CDR1 is MNHEY, CDR2 SVGAGI.

This chain links TRBV4-2 with TRBJ1-6; the match to TRBD1 covers 8 bases. V lost 0 bases to trimming and J lost 5 bases; unmatched junction nucleotides: 6. Germline V gene lookup returns CDR1 LGHNA and CDR2 YNFKEQ. The CDR3 covers 17 residues. The CDR3 nucleotides read TGTGCCAGCAGCCAAGACCCAGGGGGCAGGAATAATTCACCCCTCCACTTT. Translation: CASSQDPGGRNNSPLHF.

The chain has TRBV11-2 and TRBJ1-4; D unclear. The germline CDR1 and CDR2 sequences are SGHAT and FQNNGV. This CDR3 contains 15 residues. Trimming pared 2 bases from V and 5 bases from J, leaving 12 bases between. DNA of the CDR3: TGTGCCAGCAGCTTAAACGGGCCGGCGAATGAAAAACTGTTTTTT. This translates into CASSLNGPANEKLFF.

The chain carries TRBV11-3 and TRBJ1-1; D gene ambiguous. The CDR3 spans 13 residues. The germline V and J ends were trimmed by 4 bases and 0 bases, with 6 bases remaining between them. Germline-derived CDR1 and CDR2 are SGHNT and YENEEA. CDR3 loop: CASSSKLNTEAFF. CDR3 coding DNA: TGTGCCAGCAGCTCGAAATTGAACACTGAAGCTTTCTTT.

This chain joins TRBV28 and TRBJ1-1; 12 nucleotides match TRBD1. CDR1 is MDHEN and CDR2 is SYDVKM in the germline V gene. V lost 5 bases, J lost 4 bases, and 11 bases stayed unmatched. This CDR3 spans 17 amino acids. CDR3 amino acids: CASSAIPGQGAGTEAFF. For the CDR3, the DNA is TGTGCCAGCAGTGCCATCCCGGGACAGGGGGCCGGCACTGAAGCTTTCTTT.

The chain combines TRBV9 with TRBJ2-1, with 8 bases fitting TRBD1. Germline CDR1 reads SGDLS; CDR2 reads YYNGEE. This CDR3 is built from 14 residues. Unmatched junction bases numbered 3, after V lost 2 bases and J lost 5 bases. The chain's CDR3 is CASSVTGDNNEQFF. The CDR3 nucleotides read TGTGCCAGCAGCGTGACAGGGGATAACAATGAGCAGTTCTTC.

V usage is TRBV2 and J usage is TRBJ2-2; D gene unclear. Germline CDR1 SNHLY, CDR2 FYNNEI. This CDR3 contains 13 residues. V was pared by 1 base and J by 5 bases, with 5 bases between. CDR3 residues: CASSEGRTGELFF. In nucleotides, the CDR3 is TGTGCCAGCAGTGAAGGGAGAACCGGGGAGCTGTTTTTT.

The chain links TRBV7-9 to TRBJ1-6; no reliable D call. Looked up from germline, CDR1 is SEHNR and CDR2 is FQNEAQ (reference sequence). This CDR3 region has 13 residues. Trimming removed 1 base from V and 8 bases from J, with 6 bases in between. CDR3 sequence: CASSLGYYSPLHF. In DNA, the CDR3 is TGTGCCAGCAGCTTAGGGTACTATTCACCCCTCCACTTT. Using reference TRBV7-9 and TRBJ1-6 for the parts outside the CDR3, the full variable domain is DTGVSQNPRHKITKRGQNVTFRCDPISEHNRLYWYRQTLGQGPEFLTYFQNEAQLEKSRLLSDRFSAERPKGSFSTLEIQRTEQGDSAMYLCASSLGYYSPLHFGNGTRLTVT.

The chain joins TRBV7-9 to TRBJ2-7; tentative D call: TRBD1 (5 bases). Germline V CDR1 and CDR2: SEHNR, FQNEAQ (reference sequence). V was cut by 1 base and J by 0 bases, with 7 bases left in between. The CDR3 totals 14 residues. CDR3 DNA sequence: TGTGCCAGCAGCTTAGGACAGAACTCCTACGAGCAGTACTTC. It codes for CASSLGQNSYEQYF.

J is TRBJ1-1 and V is TRBV2, with a possible D match to TRBD1 (5 bases). V lost 7 bases and J lost 7, with 13 bases in between. Germline values: CDR1 SNHLY, CDR2 FYNNEI. There are 12 residues in the CDR3. CDR3 nucleotides: TGTGCCAGCACCTCGCGGACATATGAAGCTTTCTTT. Encoded protein: CASTSRTYEAFF. The complete variable domain, with remaining parts taken from reference TRBV2 and TRBJ1-1, reads EPEVTQTPSHQVTQMGQEVILRCVPISNHLYFYWYRQILGQKVEFLVSFYNNEISEKSEIFDDQFSVERPDGSNFTLKIRSTKLEDSAMYFCASTSRTYEAFFGQGTRLTVV.

J is TRBJ2-3 and V is TRBV10-3; D remains unclear. V lost 0 bases and J 3 bases, leaving 7 bases between the germline ends. Germline assignment: CDR1 ENHRY and CDR2 SYGVKD. The CDR3 length is 14 residues. The CDR3 DNA reads TGTGCCATCAGTGAGTCCGAGGCTACAGATACGCAGTATTTT. Protein: CAISESEATDTQYF.

The chain joins TRBV4-1 to TRBJ2-2; TRBD1 might be the D (5 bases). The V gene's germline CDR1 is MGHRA and CDR2 YSYEKL. Trimming removed 7 bases at V and 0 bases at J, with 12 bases between. This CDR3 is built from 15 residues. This CDR3 is CASTQGGANTGELFF. CDR3 in DNA: TGCGCCAGCACCCAGGGCGGCGCGAACACCGGGGAGCTGTTTTTT.

This chain joins TRBV6-4 and TRBJ1-3; D is possibly TRBD1 (6 bases). The CDR3 is 20 amino acids. V shed 4 bases and J shed 0 bases, with 25 bases lying between them. CDR1 is MRHNA, CDR2 SNTAGT, per germline. The chain's CDR3 is CASSGIKFRGGESSGNTIYF. For the CDR3, the DNA is TGTGCCAGCAGTGGCATAAAGTTTCGAGGGGGGGAAAGCTCTGGAAACACCATATATTTT.